This passage covers 10 T cell receptor beta chains from one sample sequenced in a study of glioma-infiltrating T cells (TCRdb year 2016). Sequencer: Illumina MiSeq. The iRepertoire nested amplicon-rescue multiplex PCR (arm-PCR) platform was used to amplify TCR alpha and beta CDR3 regions from RNA. Using fastp at Q25 and MiXCR, TCRdb reprocessed the public reads and kept productive beta chains. Entries that share a CDR3 protein sequence are merged under the most common genes and DNA. The sample records a few hundred thousand distinct CDR3 sequences, roughly two fifths of which are singletons. 9.5% to 15% of the sample belongs to the ten largest clones. Sequenced: glioma tissue, nonneoplastic brain tissue, or PBMCs (not recorded which). These receptor sequences come from a human donor with low-grade glioma or glioblastoma, undergoing nonglioma brain surgery, or in good health (not recorded which).

This clonotype has at least ten counts. The chain links TRBV20-1 to TRBJ2-7; D uncertain. CDR1 and CDR2 (germline): DFQATT, SNEGSKA (reference sequence). Deletions cut 3 bases from V and 5 bases from J, with 14 bases between. The CDR3 is 13 residues long. CDR3 region: CSASRHYYDEQYF. The CDR3 DNA reads as TGCAGTGCTAGTCGTCACTACTACGACGAGCAGTACTTC.

Only one count was recorded for this clonotype. The DNA for the CDR3 is TGTGCCAGCAGCCCGCAAAGCCGAGAGACCCAGTACTTC. Its protein is CASSPQSRETQYF. The gene calls are TRBV5-4 and TRBJ2-5; D unresolved. Trimming shortened V by 4 bases and J by 4 bases, and 11 bases separated the two germline ends. The CDR3 has 13 residues. The germline V gene encodes CDR1 SGHNT and CDR2 YYREEE (reference sequence).

This clonotype was seen repeatedly, ten times or more. This chain connects TRBV25-1 to TRBJ1-1; TRBD1 aligns across 7 bases. Losses at the gene ends were 2 bases for V and 7 bases for J; bases not matched to a gene: 4. The CDR3 consists of 13 residues. Germline CDR1 is MGHDK and CDR2 is SYGVNS. This CDR3 reads CASSEVGTVEAFF. The CDR3 region has the DNA TGTGCCAGCAGTGAAGTTGGGACAGTTGAAGCTTTCTTT.

This clonotype has at least ten counts. The chain carries TRBV25-1 and TRBJ2-7; the D is unclear. This CDR3 comprises 14 residues. The ends were cut back, 1 base at V and 6 bases at J, with 13 bases in the middle. Germline V CDR1 and CDR2: MGHDK, SYGVNS. The CDR3 DNA is TGTGCCAGCAGTGAATTGGGCATGACGGGCGAGCAGTACTTC. This gives the protein CASSELGMTGEQYF.

V usage is TRBV27 and J usage is TRBJ2-7, with unresolved D. The CDR3 sequence is 14 residues long. Trimming cost V 5 bases and J 2 bases, with 13 bases left between them. CDR1 is MNHEY and CDR2 is SMNVEV in the germline V gene (reference sequence). The CDR3 spells CASSLAASPYEQYF. The CDR3 DNA is TGTGCCAGCAGTCTGGCGGCTAGTCCCTACGAGCAGTACTTC.

A note on this clonotype: A much larger clone is a single base away; this may be a read error. The rearrangement uses TRBV27 and TRBJ1-5; unclear D gene. Germline lookup yields CDR1 MNHEY and CDR2 SMNVEV (reference sequence). The length of the CDR3 is 14 residues. As DNA, the CDR3 is TGTGCCAGCAATTTAGGGTCATTAAATCAGCCCCAGCATTTT. Translation: CASNLGSLNQPQHF.

The V and J genes are TRBV2 and TRBJ2-1; 8 bases agree with TRBD1. CDR1 is SNHLY, CDR2 FYNNEI, per germline. The CDR3 length is 14 residues. J lost 12 bases, V lost 6 bases, and 13 bases had no gene match. In DNA form, the CDR3 reads TGTGCCAGCAGCTTGGGACAGGTTACAATGATGCAGTTCTTC. Translation: CASSLGQVTMMQFF.

This CDR3 reads CAISPTGMNTEAFF. The CDR3, as DNA: TGTGCCATCAGCCCTACAGGGATGAACACTGAAGCTTTCTTT. This chain links TRBV10-3 with TRBJ1-1; weak D call: TRBD1 (6 bases). Per germline, CDR1 ENHRY and CDR2 SYGVKD. Trimming cost V 6 bases and J 0 bases, with 11 bases left between them. This CDR3 is built from 14 residues.

CDR3 in amino acids: CSALEGLGRGDEQYF. The CDR3 DNA reads as TGCAGTGCCCTGGAAGGGTTAGGGAGAGGCGACGAGCAGTACTTC. J is TRBJ2-7 and V is TRBV20-1; the D gene is possibly TRBD2 (5 bases). CDR3 size: 15 residues. In germline, CDR1 is DFQATT, CDR2 SNEGSKA (reference sequence). V gave up 6 bases and J gave up 5 bases, with 23 bases separating them.

This clonotype showed up many times. The chain is built from TRBV6-1 and TRBJ1-1; the D is unclear. The CDR3 is made up of 14 amino acids. Between the trimmed V and J ends, which lost 8 bases and 1 base, there was a span of 14 bases. Germline loops: CDR1 MNHNS, CDR2 SASEGT. The CDR3 bases are TGTGCCAGCCTGTCGGGAGGCGGGAACACTGAAGCTTTCTTT. Amino acids: CASLSGGGNTEAFF.